These 22 T cell receptor beta chains came from one sample sequenced in a study of blood T cell repertoires in COVID-19. The assay was immunoSEQ multiplex PCR, and TCRdb's table has in-frame clones only and misses some. The table shows approximately 260,000 clones, with 84% occurring only once. The sequencing sample was made of peripheral blood. The origin of the receptors is a human donor in a cohort sampled during active COVID-19.

The chain links TRBV11-2 to TRBJ2-1; 8 nucleotides agree with TRBD1. From germline, CDR1 is SGHAT and CDR2 FQNNGV. The CDR3 extends over 16 amino acids. The junction had 9 bases not matched to a gene; V was cut back by 5 bases and J by 3 bases. CDR3 in DNA: TGTGCCAGCAGCCCAGGACCAGGGGGCATCTACAATGAGCAGTTCTTC. It translates to CASSPGPGGIYNEQFF.

The chain is built from TRBV6-5 and TRBJ1-6, with 7 positions matching TRBD1. Germline lookup yields CDR1 MNHEY and CDR2 SVGAGI. V shed 7 bases and J 10 bases; nucleotides not matched to a gene: 10. The CDR3 spans 14 residues. The CDR3: CASTESRGLSPLHF. The DNA for the CDR3 is TGTGCCAGCACGGAAAGTAGGGGGCTATCACCCCTCCACTTT.

DNA of the CDR3: TGTGCCAGCAGTTACCCCGGGACAGGGGACGATCAGCCCCAGCATTTT. Its translation: CASSYPGTGDDQPQHF. The chain recombines TRBV6-2 or TRBV6-3 with TRBJ1-5; 10 bases match TRBD1. The ends lost 2 bases at V and 5 bases at J; junction bases unmatched: 6. CDR1 is MNHEY and CDR2 is SVGEGT in the germline V gene. The CDR3 is 16 residues long.

The chain recombines TRBV5-5 with TRBJ2-7; D perhaps matches TRBD1 (6 bases). V lost 4 bases to trimming and J lost 2 bases, with 13 bases between them. CDR1 is SGHKS, CDR2 YYEKEE, per germline (reference sequence). This CDR3 contains 14 residues. The CDR3 coding sequence is TGTGCCAGCAGCCAAACACAGGGAGCCTACGAGCAGTACTTC. It translates to CASSQTQGAYEQYF.

The chain couples TRBV12-5 to TRBJ2-7, with 7 bases identical to TRBD2. Germline CDR1 is LGHNT and CDR2 is FRNRAP. The CDR3 is 13 amino acids. The V gene end was trimmed by 6 bases and the J gene end by 3 bases; junction bases not matched to a gene: 5. The CDR3 sequence is CASGSGTNYEQYF. CDR3 nucleotide sequence: TGTGCTAGTGGGTCCGGGACTAACTACGAGCAGTACTTC.

The genes are TRBV18 and TRBJ1-1, with no clear D. The ends were cut back, 7 bases at V and 5 bases at J, with 11 bases in the middle. Germline V gene sequence: CDR1 KGHSH, CDR2 LQKENI. The CDR3 runs to 12 residues. This chain's CDR3 is CASLSQLTEAFF. The CDR3 nucleotides read TGTGCCAGCTTATCACAGCTAACTGAAGCTTTCTTT.

The J gene is TRBJ2-2, the V gene TRBV7-8, with TRBD2 matching over 8 bases. The CDR3 runs 18 residues. Germline lookup yields CDR1 SGHVS and CDR2 FQNEAQ. With 1 base clipped from V and 0 bases from J, the junction kept 7 bases outside the gene matches. The CDR3 coding sequence is TGTGCCAGCAGCTTAGGTCCTAGCGGGCTCGCGAACACCGGGGAGCTGTTTTTT. This translates into CASSLGPSGLANTGELFF.

The chain links TRBV5-5 to TRBJ2-1; the D is unclear. V lost 1 base and J lost 7, with 9 bases in between. Germline CDR1 is SGHKS and CDR2 is YYEKEE (reference sequence). The CDR3 is 13 residues long. This chain's CDR3 is CASSLLPDNEQFF. CDR3 nucleotides: TGTGCCAGCAGCTTGTTACCAGATAATGAGCAGTTCTTC.

The V and J genes are TRBV7-6 and TRBJ1-1; TRBD1 agrees at 8 bases. Unmatched junction bases numbered 5, after V lost 5 bases and J lost 0 bases. The CDR3 is made up of 15 amino acids. Germline CDR1 SGHVS, CDR2 FNYEAQ. In nucleotides, the CDR3 is TGTGCCAGCAGCCTCAGACAGGGGCTGAACACTGAAGCTTTCTTT. This sequence encodes CASSLRQGLNTEAFF. The whole variable domain, remainder taken from reference TRBV7-6 and TRBJ1-1, is GAGVSQSPRYKVTKRGQDVALRCDPISGHVSLYWYRQALGQGPEFLTYFNYEAQQDKSGLPNDRFSAERPEGSISTLTIQRTEQRDSAMYRCASSLRQGLNTEAFFGQGTRLTVV.

Turning to this clone: The germline gene is not matched at one end of the junction; a read error may be the cause. V and J are TRBV6-5 and TRBJ2-7; TRBD2 agrees at 14 bases. The CDR3 runs 14 residues. Germline V gene lookup returns CDR1 MNHEY and CDR2 SVGAGI. The CDR3 sequence: CASSYRTGLAGVYF. The CDR3 bases are TGTGCCAGCAGTTACCGTACGGGACTAGCGGGAGTATATTTC.

There are a few counts of this clone. In DNA, the CDR3 is TGTGCCAGCTCCCCCACAGGGGATGTTCCCTACGAGCAGTACTTC. It is translated as CASSPTGDVPYEQYF. This chain connects TRBV18 to TRBJ2-7; 7 positions match TRBD1. The CDR3 contains 15 residues. The V gene end was trimmed by 6 bases and the J gene end by 2 bases; junction bases not matched to a gene: 10. Germline CDR1 and CDR2: KGHSH and LQKENI. Based on the CDR3 plus reference TRBV18 and TRBJ2-7, the full variable domain is NAGVMQNPRHLVRRRGQEARLRCSPMKGHSHVYWYRQLPEEGLKFMVYLQKENIIDESGMPKERFSAEFPKEGPSILRIQQVVRGDSAAYFCASSPTGDVPYEQYFGPGTRLTVT.

This clone was seen a single time. The chain couples TRBV5-1 to TRBJ2-3; the match to TRBD1 covers 11 bases. Germline values: CDR1 SGHRS, CDR2 YFSETQ. The V segment lost 3 bases and the J segment 5 bases; nucleotides outside the gene matches: 8. The length of the CDR3 is 16 residues. As DNA, the CDR3 is TGCGCCAGCAGCTCCACCGGGACAGGGGGGAAAGATACGCAGTATTTT. Translated: CASSSTGTGGKDTQYF. Using reference TRBV5-1 and TRBJ2-3 for the parts outside the CDR3, the full variable domain is KAGVTQTPRYLIKTRGQQVTLSCSPISGHRSVSWYQQTPGQGLQFLFEYFSETQRNKGNFPGRFSGRQFSNSRSEMNVSTLELGDSALYLCASSSTGTGGKDTQYFGPGTRLTVL.

This sequence joins TRBV7-3 and TRBJ2-5; 7 positions match TRBD2. CDR1 is SGHTA and CDR2 is FQGTGA in the germline V gene. The trim removed 1 base at V and 7 bases at J, leaving 12 bases unmatched. The CDR3 is 16 amino acids. CDR3 sequence reads: CASSLRGGGGPRTQYF. In nucleotides, the CDR3 is TGTGCCAGCAGCTTAAGAGGTGGGGGAGGGCCTCGGACCCAGTACTTC.

The chain employs TRBV5-4 and TRBJ2-7; no reliable D call. Trimming stripped 6 bases from V and 5 bases from J, with 15 bases between. CDR3 length: 13 amino acids. Germline values: CDR1 SGHNT, CDR2 YYREEE (reference sequence). The CDR3 DNA reads as TGTGCCAGCAAGAGACCCGGGTATGACGAGCAGTACTTC. Translating it yields CASKRPGYDEQYF.

V gene TRBV5-4 combines with J gene TRBJ2-5, with a weak D call TRBD2 (5 bases). Germline V gene lookup returns CDR1 SGHNT and CDR2 YYREEE (reference sequence). CDR3 length equals 14 residues. Trimming took 1 base from V and 3 from J, leaving 10 bases between them. The CDR3 nucleotides read TGTGCCAGCAGCTTGTCTGGGAGCAAAGAGACCCAGTACTTC. Amino acids: CASSLSGSKETQYF.

Only one count was recorded for this clone. The genes are TRBV9 and TRBJ2-1; 8 nucleotides agree with TRBD2. The germline V gene has CDR1 SGDLS and CDR2 YYNGEE. The V and J ends lost 0 bases and 10 bases, in that order; junction bases with no gene match: 6. The CDR3 runs to 14 residues. The CDR3 DNA is TGTGCCAGCAGCGTAGTAGCGGGGTTACGGGAGCAGTTCTTC. This encodes CASSVVAGLREQFF. Full variable domain (missing parts from reference TRBV9 and TRBJ2-1): DSGVTQTPKHLITATGQRVTLRCSPRSGDLSVYWYQQSLDQGLQFLIQYYNGEERAKGNILERFSAQQFPDLHSELNLSSLELGDSALYFCASSVVAGLREQFFGPGTRLTVL.

The CDR3 nucleotides read TGCAGCGTTGAAGGGGCAGGGGGCAGGAGTGGCTACACCTTC. This encodes CSVEGAGGRSGYTF. The V and J genes are TRBV29-1 and TRBJ1-2, with 8 nucleotides matching TRBD1. CDR3 length: 14 amino acids. The germline V gene has CDR1 SQVTM and CDR2 ANQGSEA. The junction had 8 bases not matched to a gene; V was cut back by 1 base and J by 7 bases. The variable domain in full, completed from reference TRBV29-1 and TRBJ1-2, reads SAVISQKPSRDICQRGTSLTIQCQVDSQVTMMFWYRQQPGQSLTLIATANQGSEATYESGFVIDKFPISRPNLTFSTLTVSNMSPEDSSIYLCSVEGAGGRSGYTFGSGTRLTVV.

This clone was recorded only once. The genes are TRBV6-2 or TRBV6-3 and TRBJ2-7; 13 nucleotides match TRBD2. The trim removed 6 bases at V and 2 bases at J, leaving 13 bases unmatched. The CDR3 has 18 residues. In germline, CDR1 is MNHEY, CDR2 SVGEGT. In DNA form, the CDR3 reads TGTGCCAGCAGCCCGCATACCTTACTAGCGGGGGGGACCTACGAGCAGTACTTC. It yields the protein CASSPHTLLAGGTYEQYF.

The gene calls are TRBV5-4 and TRBJ2-7, with TRBD1 as a possible D gene (6 bases). The CDR3 extends over 14 amino acids. The germline V gene has CDR1 SGHNT and CDR2 YYREEE (reference sequence). The V and J ends lost 4 bases and 3 bases respectively, with 14 bases between them. Here the CDR3 reads CASSLQGTVYEQYF. The CDR3 DNA reads as TGTGCCAGCAGCCTACAGGGAACGGTCTACGAGCAGTACTTC.

Turning to this clone: This sample also contains other DNA sequences that code for the same CDR3. The chain employs TRBV19 and TRBJ1-5, with a weak D call TRBD1 (6 bases). V was shortened by 6 bases and J by 7 bases, with 16 bases between the two germline ends. Germline V gene lookup returns CDR1 LNHDA and CDR2 SQIVND (reference sequence). CDR3 length equals 14 residues. The CDR3, as DNA: TGTGCCAGTAGCCTAAGACAGGCAAACCAGCCCCAGCATTTT. This translates into CASSLRQANQPQHF.

J is TRBJ2-3 and V is TRBV10-1; 8 bases are a match to TRBD2. Germline V CDR1 and CDR2: WNHNN, SYGVQD (reference sequence). This CDR3 is 12 amino acids long. The V and J ends lost 7 bases and 6 bases, in that order; junction bases with no gene match: 3. CDR3 in amino acids: CASNRGGDTQYF. The CDR3 bases are TGCGCCAGCAACCGGGGGGGCGATACGCAGTATTTT.

V gene TRBV3-1 (or the pseudogene TRBV3-2) combines with J gene TRBJ1-6; unclear D gene. The CDR3 is 14 residues long. CDR1 is LGHDT and CDR2 is YNNKEL in the germline V gene (reference sequence). V was cut by 2 bases and J by 7 bases, with 9 bases left in between. For the CDR3, the DNA is TGTGCCAGCAGCCAAATACACAAGAATTCACCCCTCCACTTT. Protein product: CASSQIHKNSPLHF.